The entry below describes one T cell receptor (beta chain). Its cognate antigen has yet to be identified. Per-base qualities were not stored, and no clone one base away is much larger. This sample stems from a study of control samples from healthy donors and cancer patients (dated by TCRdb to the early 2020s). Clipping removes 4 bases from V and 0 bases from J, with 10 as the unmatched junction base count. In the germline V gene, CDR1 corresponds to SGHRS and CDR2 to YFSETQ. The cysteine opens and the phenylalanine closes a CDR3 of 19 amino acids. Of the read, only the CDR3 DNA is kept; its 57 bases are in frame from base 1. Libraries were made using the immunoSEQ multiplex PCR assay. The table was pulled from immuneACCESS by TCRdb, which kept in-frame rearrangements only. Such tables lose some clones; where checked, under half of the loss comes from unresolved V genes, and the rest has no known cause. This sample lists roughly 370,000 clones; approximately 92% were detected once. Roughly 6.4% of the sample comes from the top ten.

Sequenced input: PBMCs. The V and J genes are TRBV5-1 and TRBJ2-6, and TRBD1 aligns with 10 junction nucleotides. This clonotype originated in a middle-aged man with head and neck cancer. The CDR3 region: CASSGIRDRGPSGANVLTF. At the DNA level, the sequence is TGCGCCAGCAGCGGGATCCGGGACAGGGGCCCCTCTGGGGCCAACGTCCTGACTTTC.